The next 29 T cell receptor beta chains were all read from a single sample in a study of blood T cell repertoires in COVID-19. Repertoires were generated with immunoSEQ multiplex PCR, while TCRdb's copy carries only in-frame clones and drops some. The table has around 69,000 clones, just over 85% seen once. Sequenced input: peripheral blood. Every receptor here comes from a man between 50 and 59 years old with active COVID-19.

The chain combines TRBV27 with TRBJ2-3; perhaps TRBD1 as D (5 bases). CDR1 is MNHEY and CDR2 is SMNVEV in the germline V gene (reference sequence). The CDR3 runs 15 residues. Between the trimmed V and J ends, which lost 0 bases and 2 bases, there was a span of 9 bases. The CDR3 region is CASSLSRAPTDTQYF. For the CDR3, the DNA is TGTGCCAGCAGTTTATCCAGGGCCCCCACAGATACGCAGTATTTT.

The genes are TRBV7-2 and TRBJ2-7; D gene ambiguous. The CDR3 is 13 amino acids. Germline CDR1 SGHTA, CDR2 FQGNSA. The germline V and J ends were trimmed by 3 bases and 6 bases, with 12 bases remaining between them. The chain's CDR3 is CASSFYRHTEQYV. The CDR3 nucleotides read TGTGCCAGCAGCTTCTACCGACATACCGAGCAGTACGTC.

The V gene is TRBV7-9, the J gene TRBJ2-5; 9 positions agree with TRBD1. V dropped 1 base and J dropped 5; count of bases not matched to a gene: 5. Germline values: CDR1 SEHNR, CDR2 FQNEAQ (reference sequence). This CDR3 has 15 residues. CDR3 sequence (DNA): TGTGCCAGCAGCTTAGTATTGACAGGGGGGGAGACCCAGTACTTC. It specifies CASSLVLTGGETQYF.

This clone was seen only once. The chain uses TRBV6-1 and TRBJ2-7; TRBD2 agrees at 8 bases. Trimming took 0 bases from V and 6 from J; bases not matched to a gene: 10. This CDR3 is built from 16 residues. Looked up from germline, CDR1 is MNHNS and CDR2 is SASEGT. The CDR3 protein is CASSEAVTGGLVEQYV. Written as DNA, the CDR3 is TGTGCCAGCAGTGAAGCAGTAACGGGAGGGCTAGTCGAGCAGTACGTC.

Notes on this clone: This CDR3 is also generated by other DNA sequences in the sample. This rearrangement joins TRBV5-1 to TRBJ1-6; 8 bases agree with TRBD1. CDR3 length: 14 residues. With 1 base clipped from V and 7 bases from J, the junction kept 1 base outside the gene matches. The germline CDR1 and CDR2 sequences are SGHRS and YFSETQ. The CDR3 here is CASSLTGGNSPLHF. The CDR3 region has the DNA TGCGCCAGCAGCTTGACAGGGGGGAATTCACCCCTCCACTTT.

The V and J genes are TRBV12-3 or TRBV12-4 and TRBJ2-2; TRBD1 is a possible D gene (6 bases). The length of the CDR3 is 13 residues. The V gene lost 2 bases and the J gene lost 6 bases, with 7 bases spanning the gap. CDR3 sequence: CASSLRGSGELFF. CDR3 bases: TGTGCCAGCAGTTTAAGGGGGTCCGGGGAGCTGTTTTTT.

The chain combines TRBV5-4 with TRBJ2-5; no clear D. CDR3 length: 12 residues. Trimming removed 5 bases at V and 2 bases at J, with 7 bases between. Looked up from germline, CDR1 is SGHNT and CDR2 is YYREEE (reference sequence). Written as DNA, the CDR3 is TGTGCCAGCAGATCAGGACAAGAGACCCAGTACTTC. It specifies CASRSGQETQYF.

The gene calls are TRBV3-1 (or the pseudogene TRBV3-2) and TRBJ1-3, with TRBD1 matching 7 bases. Germline V gene lookup returns CDR1 LGHDT and CDR2 YNNKEL (reference sequence). J gave up 4 bases and V 1 base, and 1 base lay outside the gene matches. The CDR3 totals 14 residues. CDR3 nucleotide sequence: TGTGCCAGCAGCCAAGGAGGGGGCGGAAACACCATATATTTT. This gives the protein CASSQGGGGNTIYF.

The rearrangement joins TRBV12-5 to TRBJ1-1, with D possibly matching TRBD1 (5 bases). Per germline, CDR1 LGHNT and CDR2 FRNRAP. V was pared by 5 bases and J by 5 bases, with 18 bases between. The CDR3 loop spans 15 amino acids. CDR3 loop: CASGLSGEGRTEAFF. CDR3 nucleotide sequence: TGTGCTAGTGGTCTCTCGGGGGAGGGGAGGACTGAAGCTTTCTTT.

V usage is TRBV6-2 or TRBV6-3 and J usage is TRBJ1-5; 7 nucleotides line up with TRBD1. V gave up 4 bases and J gave up 4 bases; unmatched junction bases: 1. Per the germline V gene, CDR1 is MNHEY and CDR2 is SVGEGT. The CDR3 spans 13 residues. The CDR3 DNA follows: TGTGCCAGCAGTTGGGGACAGAATCAGCCCCAGCATTTT. Translated, it gives CASSWGQNQPQHF.

V gene TRBV6-6 combines with J gene TRBJ1-1; D not resolved. The CDR3 is made up of 14 amino acids. The V end lost 6 bases, the J end lost 3 bases, and 14 bases lay between the germline ends. CDR1 is MNHNY, CDR2 SVGAGI, per germline (reference sequence). The CDR3 region has the DNA TGTGCCAGCAGGGGAGCCCAGTTGGACACTGAAGCTTTCTTT. Protein sequence: CASRGAQLDTEAFF.

This clone is a singleton in its sample. The J gene is TRBJ1-3, the V gene TRBV7-7; D call uncertain. The CDR3 is 14 amino acids. V lost 4 bases, J lost 0 bases, and 7 bases lay in between. The V gene's germline CDR1 is SSHAT and CDR2 FNYEAQ (reference sequence). Here the CDR3 reads CASSSGVSGNTIYF. CDR3 sequence (DNA): TGTGCCAGCAGCTCCGGGGTCTCTGGAAACACCATATATTTT.

The chain carries TRBV6-6 and TRBJ1-2; possibly TRBD1 for D (5 bases). The CDR3 totals 15 residues. The V and J ends lost 5 bases and 7 bases respectively, with 20 bases between them. Germline assignment: CDR1 MNHNY and CDR2 SVGAGI (reference sequence). This CDR3 reads CASSPSGREGLGYTF. For the CDR3, the DNA is TGTGCCAGCAGTCCCTCAGGTAGGGAGGGGCTTGGCTACACCTTC.

The chain uses TRBV6-6 and TRBJ1-2; D is perhaps TRBD1 (5 bases). The CDR3 is 14 residues long. Trimming took off 0 bases at V and 8 bases at J, with 13 bases between the two ends. Germline CDR1 MNHNY, CDR2 SVGAGI (reference sequence). The CDR3 region is CASSYSGQLFGYTF. The CDR3 DNA is TGTGCCAGCAGTTACTCAGGACAATTATTCGGCTACACCTTC.

The chain is built from TRBV5-1 and TRBJ2-2; 8 bases map to TRBD1. Germline V lookup: CDR1 SGHRS, CDR2 YFSETQ. After removal of 5 bases from V and 3 bases from J, the junction contained 6 bases not matched to a gene. The CDR3 covers 15 residues. The CDR3 loop reads CASRRQGWDTGELFF. In DNA, the CDR3 is TGCGCCAGCAGAAGACAGGGGTGGGACACCGGGGAGCTGTTTTTT.

The rearrangement links TRBV21-1 to TRBJ2-1; TRBD2, the D gene given by the table, was not confirmed from the DNA. TRBV21-1 represents a pseudogene. The CDR3 has 14 amino acids. The chain's CDR3 is CASSKVEGWDEQFF. In DNA, the CDR3 is TGTGCCAGCAGCAAAGTGGAGGGTTGGGATGAGCAGTTCTTC.

The chain is built from TRBV4-2 and TRBJ2-2, with 9 bases fitting TRBD2. Germline CDR1 reads LGHNA; CDR2 reads YNFKEQ. After removal of 4 bases from V and 0 bases from J, the junction contained 6 bases not matched to a gene. CDR3 size: 17 residues. For the CDR3, the DNA is TGTGCCAGCAGCCCTTCATCTAGCGGGACGAACACCGGGGAGCTGTTTTTT. It yields the protein CASSPSSSGTNTGELFF.

This chain uses TRBV20-1 with TRBJ1-6, with a tentative D call TRBD1 (6 bases). CDR3 length equals 17 residues. V was cut by 3 bases and J by 10 bases, with 25 bases left in between. Germline assignment: CDR1 DFQATT and CDR2 SNEGSKA (reference sequence). This CDR3 reads CSASKASRDNGRSPLHF. Here the CDR3 DNA reads TGCAGTGCTAGTAAGGCAAGCCGGGACAACGGACGGTCACCCCTCCACTTT.

The V and J genes are TRBV12-3 or TRBV12-4 and TRBJ2-1; 11 positions match TRBD2. The V and J ends lost 6 bases and 7 bases, in that order; junction bases with no gene match: 2. The CDR3 consists of 13 residues. In DNA, the CDR3 is TGTGCCAGCAGACGGACTAGCGGGAATGAGCAGTTCTTC. It yields the protein CASRRTSGNEQFF.

The CDR3 loop reads CASSPPGGYNEQFF. Here the CDR3 DNA reads TGTGCCAGCAGCCCCCCCGGGGGATACAATGAGCAGTTCTTC. This rearrangement joins TRBV7-9 to TRBJ2-1; weak D call: TRBD2 (6 bases). Germline lookup yields CDR1 SEHNR and CDR2 FQNEAQ (reference sequence). This CDR3 is built from 14 residues. Trimming took 5 bases from V and 4 from J, leaving 12 bases between them.

The chain employs TRBV7-2 and TRBJ1-5, with D unclear. This CDR3 is built from 13 residues. The germline gives CDR1 SGHTA, CDR2 FQGNSA. The V end was cut by 5 bases, the J end by 4 bases, with 9 bases between. Here the CDR3 DNA reads TGTGCCAGCAGCCAAGAACTAAATCAGCCCCAGCATTTT. It specifies CASSQELNQPQHF.

The chain combines TRBV6-2 or TRBV6-3 with TRBJ2-4; TRBD2 might be the D (5 bases). The CDR3 has 16 residues. Germline V gives CDR1 MNHEY, CDR2 SVGEGT. Trimming shortened V by 4 bases and J by 1 base, and 14 bases separated the two germline ends. For the CDR3, the DNA is TGTGCCAGCAGTTTTTCCGGAGGATGGGCCAAAAACATTCAGTACTTC. Protein: CASSFSGGWAKNIQYF.

The V call is TRBV18, the J call TRBJ1-4, with 7 bases that match TRBD1. This CDR3 region has 14 residues. Per the germline V gene, CDR1 is KGHSH and CDR2 is LQKENI. V gave up 5 bases and J gave up 17 bases; unmatched junction bases: 17. CDR3 loop: CASSERQGRLPDFF. The CDR3, as DNA: TGTGCCAGCTCAGAGCGACAGGGCCGGTTGCCGGATTTTTTT.

This chain joins TRBV7-2 and TRBJ2-5, with TRBD2 identical over 7 bases. Germline V gene sequence: CDR1 SGHTA, CDR2 FQGNSA. With 6 bases clipped from V and 1 base from J, the junction kept 11 bases outside the gene matches. The length of the CDR3 is 16 residues. The CDR3 is CASSPGWDYLQETQYF. The CDR3 nucleotides are TGTGCCAGCAGTCCTGGGTGGGACTACCTCCAAGAGACCCAGTACTTC.

This clone was seen more than once but under ten times. Other DNA sequences in the same sample also yield this CDR3. V is TRBV29-1 and J is TRBJ1-3, with D hard to call. Germline-derived CDR1 and CDR2 are SQVTM and ANQGSEA. This CDR3 has 13 amino acids. Trimming cost V 4 bases and J 0 bases, with 7 bases left between them. CDR3 in amino acids: CSVVRGSGNTIYF. The CDR3 DNA sequence: TGCAGCGTTGTGCGGGGCTCTGGAAACACCATATATTTT.

This clone was recorded only once. The chain has TRBV7-9 and TRBJ1-2; a possible D gene is TRBD1 (6 bases). This CDR3 has 14 amino acids. Germline CDR1 reads SEHNR; CDR2 reads FQNEAQ (reference sequence). Deletions cut 7 bases from V and 4 bases from J, with 16 bases between. Here the CDR3 reads CASTISGGLYGYTF. CDR3 DNA sequence: TGTGCCAGCACCATTAGTGGGGGCCTCTATGGCTACACCTTC.

The chain combines TRBV6-5 with TRBJ1-1; 9 nucleotides line up with TRBD1. Per germline, CDR1 MNHEY and CDR2 SVGAGI. The V gene end was trimmed by 5 bases and the J gene end by 2 bases; junction bases not matched to a gene: 3. The CDR3 is 14 amino acids. CDR3 protein: CASSPGQGNTEAFF. CDR3 bases: TGTGCCAGCAGTCCGGGACAGGGCAACACTGAAGCTTTCTTT.

The V call is TRBV7-8, the J call TRBJ2-7, with D possibly being TRBD1 (7 bases). The CDR3 extends over 16 amino acids. Trimming removed 5 bases at V and 3 bases at J, with 20 bases between. From germline, CDR1 is SGHVS and CDR2 FQNEAQ. CDR3 loop: CASSLGGGTVFYEQYF. The CDR3 coding sequence is TGTGCCAGCAGCCTAGGTGGGGGGACAGTTTTCTACGAGCAGTACTTC.

This clone was observed a single time. This rearrangement joins TRBV19 to TRBJ1-1, with TRBD1 as a possible D gene (6 bases). Germline CDR1 LNHDA, CDR2 SQIVND (reference sequence). V lost 3 bases to trimming and J lost 5 bases, with 13 bases between them. This CDR3 contains 14 residues. The CDR3 loop reads CASSMGAGVTEAFF. The CDR3 bases are TGTGCCAGTAGTATGGGGGCAGGCGTTACTGAAGCTTTCTTT. The full variable domain, with the rest looked up from reference TRBV19 and TRBJ1-1, is DGGITQSPKYLFRKEGQNVTLSCEQNLNHDAMYWYRQDPGQGLRLIYYSQIVNDFQKGDIAEGYSVSREKKESFPLTVTSAQKNPTAFYLCASSMGAGVTEAFFGQGTRLTVV.